This TCR beta chain was documented in a study of blood T cell repertoires in COVID-19. This table comes from immunoSEQ multiplex PCR, and its TCRdb copy is limited to in-frame clones, with some not included. The sample consists of roughly 97,000 clones, 76% of them appearing once. Germline V gene data show CDR1 as MNHNY and CDR2 as SVGAGI (reference sequence). There are 15 residues in the CDR3. V was clipped by 2 bases and J by 4 bases, with 11 bases between them. The material sequenced was peripheral blood. The sequence came from a man aged 65 to 85 with acute or convalescent COVID-19. This sequence joins TRBV6-6 and TRBJ2-2; D not certain. CDR3 loop: CASSYDDTLTGELFF. In DNA, the CDR3 is TGTGCCAGCAGTTACGACGACACTCTCACCGGGGAGCTGTTTTTT.